These 21 T cell receptor beta chains originate from one sample sequenced in a study of vaccination and CD4 T cells after COVID-19. Described treatment: approximately nine-day PBMC culture with coronavirus spike peptide pools or control peptides (ViraFEST assay). Sequencing of the DNA from cultured CD4+ T cells was carried out with the Oncomine TCR Beta short-read assay. TCRdb processed the PCR reads anew with MiXCR; each CDR3 protein has one entry. The table has 7,000 to 8,000 distinct CDR3 sequences, over 60% seen once. These receptors' targets are unknown. The source material was CD4+ T cells from blood, cultured in vitro. All receptors come from a human donor who had recovered from COVID-19.

This clonotype was seen more than once but under ten times. The V gene is TRBV6-1, the J gene TRBJ1-1, with no clear D. V shed 7 bases and J shed 2 bases, with 8 bases lying between them. Per germline, CDR1 MNHNS and CDR2 SASEGT. The CDR3 runs 12 residues. CDR3 region: CASTPFNTEAFF. The DNA for the CDR3 is TGTGCCAGCACCCCCTTTAACACTGAAGCTTTCTTT.

This clonotype was counted only a few times. This sequence joins TRBV6-5 and TRBJ2-7; 9 nucleotides line up with TRBD1. The CDR3 contains 14 residues. V was pared by 4 bases and J by 4 bases, with 5 bases of the junction left unmatched. Germline CDR1 is MNHEY and CDR2 is SVGAGI. CDR3 coding DNA: TGTGCCAGCAGTTGGGACAGGGTCCCTTACGAGCAGTACTTC. Translated, it gives CASSWDRVPYEQYF.

This chain joins TRBV7-9 and TRBJ2-1; weak D call: TRBD2 (6 bases). The CDR3 is made up of 15 amino acids. CDR1 is SEHNR and CDR2 is FQNEAQ in the germline V gene (reference sequence). Trimming took 6 bases from V and 6 from J, leaving 18 bases between them. The CDR3 region has the DNA TGTGCCAGCAGACACCTCCGGGACTCACCCAATGAGCAGTTCTTC. This sequence encodes CASRHLRDSPNEQFF.

The count of this clonotype is one. The rearrangement uses TRBV19 and TRBJ2-2; D not resolved. Germline V gene sequence: CDR1 LNHDA, CDR2 SQIVND (reference sequence). Trimming left V 7 bases short and J 2 bases short, with 8 bases between. CDR3 length: 13 residues. The CDR3 loop reads CASMGINTGELFF. The CDR3, as DNA: TGTGCCAGTATGGGCATTAACACCGGGGAGCTGTTTTTT.

The CDR3 DNA follows: TGCAGTGCTAGTAGGGGGATGAACACTGAAGCTTTCTTT. Translated: CSASRGMNTEAFF. The V call is TRBV20-1, the J call TRBJ1-1; possibly TRBD1 for D (6 bases). CDR1 and CDR2 (germline): DFQATT, SNEGSKA (reference sequence). This CDR3 has 13 amino acids. Between the trimmed V and J ends, which lost 3 bases and 0 bases, there was a span of 8 bases.

The V call is TRBV7-9, the J call TRBJ2-1, with D unclear. Germline V CDR1 and CDR2: SEHNR, FQNEAQ (reference sequence). Deletions cut 5 bases from V and 3 bases from J, with 20 bases between. The length of the CDR3 is 17 residues. CDR3 DNA: TGTGCCAGCAGCCTGTCGTACTCCTTGGGGAACTACAATGAGCAGTTCTTC. Translating it yields CASSLSYSLGNYNEQFF.

The chain has TRBV25-1 and TRBJ2-3; 13 bases fit TRBD2. The germline gives CDR1 MGHDK, CDR2 SYGVNS. Losses at the gene ends were 4 bases for V and 2 bases for J; bases not matched to a gene: 9. This CDR3 region has 18 residues. Here the CDR3 reads CASSAAIGLAGVTDTQYF. The CDR3 nucleotides read TGTGCCAGCAGTGCGGCCATCGGACTAGCGGGAGTCACAGATACGCAGTATTTT.

The chain recombines TRBV6-2 or TRBV6-3 with TRBJ1-5, with D possibly being TRBD1 (6 bases). This CDR3 region has 14 residues. Germline-derived CDR1 and CDR2 are MNHEY and SVGEGT. Trimming removed 6 bases from V and 2 bases from J, with 11 bases in between. The CDR3 region has the DNA TGTGCCAGCAGCTCAGGGGTAGGCAATCAGCCCCAGCATTTT. It translates to CASSSGVGNQPQHF.

The chain carries TRBV19 and TRBJ1-2; 9 bases match TRBD1. Germline trimming cut 7 bases from V and 7 bases from J; bases unmatched to any gene: 13. CDR1 is LNHDA and CDR2 is SQIVND in the germline V gene (reference sequence). CDR3 length: 15 residues. This CDR3 is CASTPQAGTGSGYTF. The DNA for the CDR3 is TGTGCCAGTACCCCTCAAGCCGGGACAGGGAGTGGCTACACCTTC.

This sequence joins TRBV2 and TRBJ2-2; D gene uncertain. Trimming took off 5 bases at V and 3 bases at J, with 10 bases between the two ends. Germline CDR1 reads SNHLY; CDR2 reads FYNNEI. The CDR3 is made up of 14 amino acids. The CDR3 region has the DNA TGTGCCAGCAGTCGGCTTAAATACACCGGGGAGCTGTTTTTT. Its protein is CASSRLKYTGELFF.

The V and J genes are TRBV6-5 and TRBJ1-2, with D perhaps matching TRBD1 (6 bases). Germline V lookup: CDR1 MNHEY, CDR2 SVGAGI. The CDR3 runs to 14 residues. V was shortened by 0 bases and J by 6 bases, with 11 bases between the two germline ends. The CDR3 sequence: CASSYSPGVDGYTF. The CDR3 DNA sequence: TGTGCCAGCAGTTACTCCCCAGGGGTAGATGGCTACACCTTC.

The chain employs TRBV27 and TRBJ1-5; perhaps TRBD1 as D (6 bases). CDR3 length: 14 amino acids. Deletions cut 2 bases from V and 2 bases from J, with 7 bases between. Germline V CDR1 and CDR2: MNHEY, SMNVEV (reference sequence). CDR3 sequence reads: CASSLRQGNQPQHF. The CDR3, as DNA: TGTGCCAGCAGTTTACGACAGGGCAATCAGCCCCAGCATTTT.

The J gene is TRBJ2-1, the V gene TRBV5-4, with 8 bases lining up with TRBD2. This CDR3 is built from 16 residues. V trimming: 0 bases; J trimming: 4 bases; junction bases outside the gene matches: 6. Germline assignment: CDR1 SGHNT and CDR2 YYREEE (reference sequence). CDR3 loop: CASSLEGGGRYNEQFF. CDR3 DNA sequence: TGTGCCAGCAGCTTGGAGGGCGGGGGGAGGTACAATGAGCAGTTCTTC.

This clonotype is classed as large. The V call is TRBV7-9, the J call TRBJ1-6; tentative D call: TRBD1 (6 bases). Germline V CDR1 and CDR2: SEHNR, FQNEAQ (reference sequence). V dropped 1 base and J dropped 8 bases, with 9 bases sitting between them. The CDR3 spans 14 residues. CDR3 in amino acids: CASSLGPGDSPLHF. Written as DNA, the CDR3 is TGTGCCAGCAGCTTAGGCCCAGGGGATTCACCCCTCCACTTT.

The chain links TRBV7-8 to TRBJ2-7; 7 nucleotides line up with TRBD2. The ends lost 1 base at V and 0 bases at J; junction bases unmatched: 3. The CDR3 sequence is 15 residues long. CDR1 and CDR2 (germline): SGHVS, FQNEAQ. The CDR3 DNA is TGTGCCAGCAGCTTAGAGGCGGGAGACTCCTACGAGCAGTACTTC. Its translation: CASSLEAGDSYEQYF. The full variable domain, completed using reference TRBV7-8 and TRBJ2-7, is GAGVSQSPRYKVAKRGQDVALRCDPISGHVSLFWYQQALGQGPEFLTYFQNEAQLDKSGLPSDRFFAERPEGSVSTLKIQRTQQEDSAVYLCASSLEAGDSYEQYFGPGTRLTVT.

This chain links TRBV19 with TRBJ2-5; D not resolved. Germline assignment: CDR1 LNHDA and CDR2 SQIVND (reference sequence). V was pared by 4 bases and J by 4 bases, with 16 bases between. This CDR3 has 15 amino acids. CDR3 nucleotide sequence: TGTGCCAGTAGTACCTCCCCGGGCCTTCGAGAGACCCAGTACTTC. It translates to CASSTSPGLRETQYF.

This clonotype was found once. The junction does not match germline at one end; this may be a read error. The J gene is TRBJ1-1, the V gene TRBV5-1, with D hard to call. CDR1 is SGHRS and CDR2 is YFSETQ in the germline V gene. This CDR3 region has 12 residues. The DNA of the CDR3 is TGCGCCAGCAGCTTCTCGAACACTGGAGCTTTCTTT. Amino acid sequence: CASSFSNTGAFF.

As DNA, the CDR3 is TGTGCCAGCAGTGCCTCGACAGGGCTCTACTCACCCCTCCACTTT. Its protein is CASSASTGLYSPLHF. This rearrangement joins TRBV28 to TRBJ1-6, with 7 bases lining up with TRBD1. Germline-derived CDR1 and CDR2 are MDHEN and SYDVKM. The V gene end was trimmed by 5 bases and the J gene end by 10 bases; junction bases not matched to a gene: 11. The CDR3 is 15 residues long.

This chain connects TRBV7-8 to TRBJ1-2, with D possibly TRBD1 on 6 matching bases. The ends were cut back, 1 base at V and 13 bases at J, with 16 bases in the middle. This CDR3 is built from 13 residues. From germline, CDR1 is SGHVS and CDR2 FQNEAQ. CDR3 loop: CASSLEGGRSPTF. The CDR3 bases are TGTGCCAGCAGCTTAGAGGGGGGCCGCTCCCCCACCTTC.

The CDR3 reads CSAPGGHYDEQYF. CDR3 in DNA: TGCAGTGCTCCCGGCGGACATTACGACGAGCAGTACTTC. The chain couples TRBV20-1 to TRBJ2-7; weak D call: TRBD1 (5 bases). In germline, CDR1 is DFQATT, CDR2 SNEGSKA (reference sequence). V was shortened by 5 bases and J by 5 bases, with 16 bases between the two germline ends. The CDR3 is 13 residues long.

V and J are TRBV6-1 and TRBJ2-5; D possibly uses TRBD1 or TRBD2 (5 bases each). Trimming stripped 6 bases from V and 2 bases from J, with 13 bases between. The CDR3 covers 14 residues. Germline assignment: CDR1 MNHNS and CDR2 SASEGT. CDR3 residues: CASSPPGRQETQYF. The CDR3 DNA is TGTGCCAGCAGCCCCCCGGGACGACAAGAGACCCAGTACTTC.